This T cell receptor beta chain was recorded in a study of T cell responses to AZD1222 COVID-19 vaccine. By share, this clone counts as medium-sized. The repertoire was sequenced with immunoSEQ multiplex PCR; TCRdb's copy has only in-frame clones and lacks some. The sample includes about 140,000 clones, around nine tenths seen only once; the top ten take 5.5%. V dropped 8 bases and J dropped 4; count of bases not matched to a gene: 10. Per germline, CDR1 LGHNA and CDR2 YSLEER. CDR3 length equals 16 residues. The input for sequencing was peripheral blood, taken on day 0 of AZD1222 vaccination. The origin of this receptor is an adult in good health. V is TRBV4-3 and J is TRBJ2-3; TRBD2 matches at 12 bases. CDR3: CASQAASGRAADTQYF. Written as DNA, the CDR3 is TGCGCCAGCCAAGCGGCTAGCGGGAGGGCCGCAGATACGCAGTATTTT.